This T cell receptor (beta chain) was recorded in a study of T cell responses to AZD1222 COVID-19 vaccine (TCRdb year 2021). Regarding the complete study: TCR sequencing covered 233 trial participants: about 210 given two doses of AZD1222 and about 26 given two doses of MenACWY control vaccine. Trial participants were enrolled by age into subgroups of 18-55, 56-69 and 70-plus years, and roughly 150, 30 and 60 TCR-sequenced participants, respectively, were included in these subgroups.

The CDR3 regions of human TCRbeta chains were analyzed by immunosequencing. In the paper's pipeline: TCRs in the repertoires were matched against a reference library of SARS-CoV-2-specific TCRs that had been generated with the MIRA antigen-specificity platform. Breadth meant the fraction of unique TCRs that were SARS-CoV-2-associated, whereas depth meant the fraction of total T cells that were SARS-CoV-2-associated. Using the MIRA data, each spike-specific TCR was assigned both to the spike region to which the TCR was reactive and to a CD4 or CD8 class. Log10-transformed breadth and depth values were compared by one-way ANOVA with Sidak's multiple comparisons tests. TCRdb took this table from immuneACCESS and kept in-frame rearrangements with V and J called. Such tables lack part of the clones; where checked against another copy, unresolved V genes explain under half of the gap, and the rest is unexplained. That table is the source of V, J and clone size, and D and trimming were worked out from the DNA. The sample contains roughly 70,000 clones, roughly 89% of them found a single time. Of the sample, 9.3% is held by the ten largest clones.

Regarding this clone: Its antigen has not been determined. Base qualities are not at hand, and no much larger clone is one base apart.

On the study overall, not on this receptor specifically: CD4 TCRs associated with the vaccine covered the entire spike protein, and the dominant responses were in regions 160-218 and 743-854. Conclusions about previously exposed vaccinees are limited because only 5 or 6 AZD1222 recipients were SARS-CoV-2 seropositive at baseline. Because no day 14 peak-response samples were available, repertoires were characterized only after the peak T cell response. Nearly half of unique spike-specific TCRs reportedly recognized epitopes outside regions mutated in the B.1.351 and B.1.1.7 variants. The 56-69-year group was small, and its depth increase did not reach significance, likely because of low power. Spike-specific TCR breadth and depth rose significantly after two AZD1222 doses compared with day 0 and with MenACWY recipients. Most participants were white British and females outnumbered males, and the authors suggested that clonal diversity may have been underestimated.

The time point label, read with the paper, signifies: about 28 days (+/-7) after the second vaccine dose. AZD1222 recipients with second doses at about 4 weeks or about 12 weeks were pooled, because spike-specific TCR depth and breadth did not differ between schedules. Samples from vaccinated people were obtained from the UK trials COV001 and COV002, which included a single-blind randomized controlled phase 2/3 trial of AZD1222 (ChAdOx1 nCoV-19) in healthy adults. Trial participant PBMC samples were collected at day 0 and day 28 after the second dose for TCRbeta chain sequencing. This sequence was found in an adult who received the AZD1222 COVID-19 vaccine. This material consisted of peripheral blood, taken 28 days after the second AZD1222 dose.

The CDR3 protein sequence reads: CASSSRVDTEAFF. The nucleotide sequence reads TGCGCCAGCAGCAGTCGGGTGGACACTGAAGCTTTCTTT. The sequence is built from TRBV5-1 and TRBJ1-1; confidence is insufficient to name the D gene. The germline V gene provides CDR1 SGHRS and CDR2 YFSETQ. V loses 4 bases, J loses 3 bases, and the germline ends lie 10 bases apart. The CDR3 starts with the cysteine, ends with the phenylalanine, and has 13 residues. The read is trimmed to its CDR3 DNA, 39 bases read in frame from base 1.